The sequence of this T cell receptor beta chain was determined in a study of T cell changes during pregnancy in multiple sclerosis. J was trimmed by 11 bases and V by 2 bases; bases with no gene match: 6. This CDR3 spans 13 amino acids. In germline, CDR1 is MNHEY, CDR2 SVGAGI. Repertoires were generated with immunoSEQ multiplex PCR, while TCRdb's copy carries only in-frame clones and drops some. Of over 65,000 clones detected, more than 85% appear once; the ten largest clones hold 2.5%. The source of this sequence is a female donor with multiple sclerosis, enrolled in a pregnancy study. Sample: peripheral blood, taken in the first trimester of pregnancy. The V call is TRBV6-5, the J call TRBJ1-1, with 9 bases that match TRBD1. CDR3 amino acids: CASSYEGQGFAFF. CDR3 in DNA: TGTGCCAGCAGTTACGAGGGACAGGGTTTTGCTTTCTTT.